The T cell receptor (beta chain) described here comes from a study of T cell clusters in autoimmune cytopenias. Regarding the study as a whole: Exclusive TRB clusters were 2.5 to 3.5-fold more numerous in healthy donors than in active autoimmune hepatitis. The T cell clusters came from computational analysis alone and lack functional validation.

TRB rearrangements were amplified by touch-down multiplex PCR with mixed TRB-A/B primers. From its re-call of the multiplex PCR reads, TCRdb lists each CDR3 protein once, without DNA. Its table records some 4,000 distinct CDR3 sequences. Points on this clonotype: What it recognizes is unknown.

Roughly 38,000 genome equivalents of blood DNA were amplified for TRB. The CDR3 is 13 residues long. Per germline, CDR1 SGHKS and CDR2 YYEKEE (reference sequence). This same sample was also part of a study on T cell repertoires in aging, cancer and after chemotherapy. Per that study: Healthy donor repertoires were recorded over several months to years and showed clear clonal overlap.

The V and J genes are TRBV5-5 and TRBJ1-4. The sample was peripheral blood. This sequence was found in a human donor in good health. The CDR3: CASSFPGGEKLFF.